The 32 T cell receptor beta chains below come from one sample, sequenced in a study of blood T cell repertoires in COVID-19 (dated by TCRdb to about 2020). Library preparation was by the immunoSEQ multiplex PCR assay. What TCRdb holds here is the immuneACCESS table cut down to in-frame rearrangements. Part of the clones is not present; checked against another copy, under half of the missing clones reflect an unresolved V gene, and the others are unexplained. Counted in this sample were 390,000 or so clones; 75% to 90% of them appeared once. 0.9% to 1.1% of the sample is in the top ten clones. The sequenced material came from PBMCs or T cells enriched from blood (not recorded which). These receptors came from a man younger than 30 who had recovered from COVID-19.

The J gene is TRBJ2-5, the V gene TRBV6-5; 10 nucleotides line up with TRBD2. Germline CDR1 reads MNHEY; CDR2 reads SVGAGI. With 6 bases clipped from V and 5 bases from J, the junction kept 6 bases outside the gene matches. CDR3 length: 14 residues. The CDR3 DNA is TGTGCCAGCAGCTCACTAGCGGGGAGGGAGACCCAGTACTTC. Its translation is CASSSLAGRETQYF.

The chain uses TRBV9 and TRBJ1-6; maybe TRBD1 (5 bases). Germline V gene data show CDR1 as SGDLS and CDR2 as YYNGEE. V shed 0 bases and J shed 7 bases, with 8 bases lying between them. The CDR3 is 14 amino acids. As DNA, the CDR3 is TGTGCCAGCAGCGTAGGGGGACTGAATTCACCCCTCCACTTT. As protein: CASSVGGLNSPLHF.

This chain links TRBV6-2 or TRBV6-3 with TRBJ2-2; D possibly corresponds to TRBD2 (5 bases). The CDR3 has 14 amino acids. Germline V CDR1 and CDR2: MNHEY, SVGEGT. V lost 4 bases and J lost 5, with 11 bases in between. CDR3 coding DNA: TGTGCCAGCAGTTGGGTGCCGGGAACCGGGGAGCTGTTTTTT. Encoded protein: CASSWVPGTGELFF.

The V call is TRBV19, the J call TRBJ1-1; 8 nucleotides match TRBD1. Unmatched junction bases numbered 6, after V lost 5 bases and J lost 1 base. The CDR3 is 15 residues long. Germline CDR1 and CDR2: LNHDA and SQIVND (reference sequence). The CDR3 spells CASSAYRGRNTEAFF. DNA of the CDR3: TGTGCCAGTAGTGCATACAGGGGGAGGAACACTGAAGCTTTCTTT.

This sequence joins TRBV7-9 and TRBJ2-4, with TRBD2 matching over 7 bases. V dropped 4 bases and J dropped 4; count of bases not matched to a gene: 13. This CDR3 contains 17 residues. Germline CDR1 and CDR2: SEHNR and FQNEAQ (reference sequence). CDR3 nucleotides: TGTGCCAGCAGCTCAGGGAGGGGAGCCGAGATTAAAAACATTCAGTACTTC. This gives the protein CASSSGRGAEIKNIQYF. The complete variable domain, with remaining parts taken from reference TRBV7-9 and TRBJ2-4, reads DTGVSQNPRHKITKRGQNVTFRCDPISEHNRLYWYRQTLGQGPEFLTYFQNEAQLEKSRLLSDRFSAERPKGSFSTLEIQRTEQGDSAMYLCASSSGRGAEIKNIQYFGAGTRLSVL.

The rearrangement joins TRBV9 to TRBJ1-2, with 8 bases identical to TRBD1. V lost 2 bases, J lost 9 bases, and 9 bases stayed unmatched. The CDR3 loop spans 14 amino acids. In germline, CDR1 is SGDLS, CDR2 YYNGEE. The CDR3 DNA reads as TGTGCCAGCAGCGTCGGGACAGGACACCGTAGCTACACCTTC. Its protein is CASSVGTGHRSYTF.

The V call is TRBV24-1, the J call TRBJ2-1; D possibly corresponds to TRBD2 (5 bases). There are 15 residues in the CDR3. V lost 0 bases and J lost 5, with 10 bases in between. The germline V gene encodes CDR1 KGHDR and CDR2 SFDVKD. CDR3 region: CATSDLPSLDNEQFF. The CDR3 DNA sequence: TGTGCCACCAGTGATTTGCCATCACTAGACAATGAGCAGTTCTTC.

The chain couples TRBV19 to TRBJ2-2; D gene ambiguous. V was cut by 10 bases and J by 6 bases, with 9 bases left in between. The length of the CDR3 is 11 residues. From germline, CDR1 is LNHDA and CDR2 SQIVND (reference sequence). The CDR3 nucleotides read TGTGCCACAAGAGAGGCCGGGGAGCTGTTTTTT. It is translated as CATREAGELFF.

The V call is TRBV5-1, the J call TRBJ1-5; 7 bases map to TRBD1. Germline V gene lookup returns CDR1 SGHRS and CDR2 YFSETQ. V lost 3 bases and J lost 7; bases outside the gene matches: 7. The CDR3 has 14 amino acids. This CDR3 reads CASSYSGGNQPQHF. The DNA for the CDR3 is TGCGCCAGCAGCTACTCAGGGGGGAACCAGCCCCAGCATTTT.

This chain uses TRBV3-1 (or the pseudogene TRBV3-2) with TRBJ2-7; D unclear. Trimming pared 3 bases from V and 4 bases from J, leaving 7 bases between. Germline values: CDR1 LGHDT, CDR2 YNNKEL (reference sequence). The CDR3 length is 12 residues. The DNA for the CDR3 is TGTGCCAGCAGCCAGACACGGTACGAGCAGTACTTC. Its translation is CASSQTRYEQYF.

The genes are TRBV11-2 and TRBJ2-1; 16 nucleotides line up with TRBD2. After removal of 3 bases from V and 6 bases from J, the junction contained 5 bases not matched to a gene. Germline CDR1 reads SGHAT; CDR2 reads FQNNGV. The CDR3 is 17 residues long. CDR3 bases: TGTGCCAGCAGCTTTGGGACTAGCGGGAGGGCCAGCAATGAGCAGTTCTTC. It translates to CASSFGTSGRASNEQFF.

The chain employs TRBV28 and TRBJ1-4; tentatively, D is TRBD1 (6 bases). The germline V and J ends were trimmed by 7 bases and 10 bases, with 16 bases remaining between them. The germline CDR1 and CDR2 sequences are MDHEN and SYDVKM. The CDR3 runs to 13 residues. CDR3 nucleotide sequence: TGTGCCAGCACGGAACAGGGATGGGGAAAACTGTTTTTT. Translation: CASTEQGWGKLFF. The full variable domain, completed using reference TRBV28 and TRBJ1-4, is DVKVTQSSRYLVKRTGEKVFLECVQDMDHENMFWYRQDPGLGLRLIYFSYDVKMKEKGDIPEGYSVSREKKERFSLILESASTNQTSMYLCASTEQGWGKLFFGSGTQLSVL.

V and J are TRBV9 and TRBJ2-2; D unclear. The length of the CDR3 is 12 residues. Per the germline V gene, CDR1 is SGDLS and CDR2 is YYNGEE. Trimming left V 3 bases short and J 4 bases short, with 4 bases between. The CDR3 nucleotides read TGTGCCAGCAGCGCTGTCACCGGGGAGCTGTTTTTT. It translates to CASSAVTGELFF.

The chain links TRBV18 to TRBJ2-7; TRBD1 is a possible D gene (6 bases). Trimming shortened V by 4 bases and J by 6 bases, and 19 bases separated the two germline ends. Germline assignment: CDR1 KGHSH and CDR2 LQKENI. CDR3 length equals 15 residues. The CDR3 bases are TGTGCCAGCTCACTTGCGGACAGTTTGTTCGGCGAGCAGTACTTC. Amino acids: CASSLADSLFGEQYF.

The J gene is TRBJ2-7, the V gene TRBV5-1, with 7 bases identical to TRBD1. The J segment lost 3 bases and the V segment lost 4 bases, leaving 4 bases of the junction unmatched. The CDR3 spans 13 residues. Germline loops: CDR1 SGHRS, CDR2 YFSETQ. The CDR3 bases are TGCGCCAGCAGCCGCGGACAGGACTACGAGCAGTACTTC. It encodes CASSRGQDYEQYF.

This clone showed up just once. The V gene is TRBV5-8, the J gene TRBJ2-1, with 10 positions matching TRBD2. J was trimmed by 4 bases and V by 2 bases; bases with no gene match: 6. The CDR3 totals 16 residues. The germline V gene has CDR1 SGHTS and CDR2 YDEGEE. The CDR3 coding sequence is TGTGCCAGCAGCTTAAGGCTAGCGGGAGCTTACAATGAGCAGTTCTTC. Translated, it gives CASSLRLAGAYNEQFF.

This rearrangement joins TRBV28 to TRBJ1-5; TRBD1 matches at 7 bases. Germline CDR1 MDHEN, CDR2 SYDVKM. This CDR3 is built from 16 residues. V shed 7 bases, J shed 0 bases, and the junction held 9 bases outside the gene matches. The CDR3 reads CASTARGSYSNQPQHF. The DNA of the CDR3 is TGTGCCAGCACCGCCAGGGGGTCGTATAGCAATCAGCCCCAGCATTTT.

J is TRBJ1-2 and V is TRBV14; no reliable D call. Trimming took off 4 bases at V and 2 bases at J, with 11 bases between the two ends. There are 14 residues in the CDR3. The germline V gene encodes CDR1 SGHDN and CDR2 FVKESK. As DNA, the CDR3 is TGTGCCAGCAGCCCCCTCCGTCCCAACTATGGCTACACCTTC. Residues: CASSPLRPNYGYTF.

V and J are TRBV24-1 and TRBJ2-2; 7 nucleotides align to TRBD1. The V gene end was trimmed by 4 bases and the J gene end by 6 bases; junction bases not matched to a gene: 7. Per germline, CDR1 KGHDR and CDR2 SFDVKD. This CDR3 is built from 15 residues. The CDR3 DNA reads as TGTGCCACCAGTGACAGACAGGGCGTACCCGGGGAGCTGTTTTTT. It yields the protein CATSDRQGVPGELFF.

The V gene is TRBV3-1 (or the pseudogene TRBV3-2), the J gene TRBJ1-2; 8 bases fit TRBD1. CDR1 LGHDT and CDR2 YNNKEL come from the germline V gene (reference sequence). The CDR3 consists of 15 residues. Germline trimming cut 7 bases from V and 7 bases from J; bases unmatched to any gene: 14. DNA of the CDR3: TGTGCCAGCACCCTAAGGACAGGGCAAGTCGGTGGCTACACCTTC. The encoded protein is CASTLRTGQVGGYTF.

The J gene is TRBJ2-3, the V gene TRBV28; 10 bases line up with TRBD2. The CDR3 length is 17 residues. The trim removed 3 bases at V and 2 bases at J, leaving 8 bases unmatched. The germline CDR1 and CDR2 sequences are MDHEN and SYDVKM. The CDR3 loop is CASSLNPGTSVTDTQYF. The DNA of the CDR3 is TGTGCCAGCAGTTTGAATCCGGGGACTAGCGTCACAGATACGCAGTATTTT.

The V and J genes are TRBV9 and TRBJ1-6; 7 bases are shared with TRBD1. Looked up from germline, CDR1 is SGDLS and CDR2 is YYNGEE. This CDR3 has 14 amino acids. Trimming removed 4 bases from V and 6 bases from J; junction bases left unmatched: 4. The DNA for the CDR3 is TGTGCCAGCAGCTTTAGACAGGGTAATTCACCCCTCCACTTT. Amino acid sequence: CASSFRQGNSPLHF.

The table lists this clone with a count of one. This sequence joins TRBV2 and TRBJ2-7; 10 bases match TRBD1. Germline V gives CDR1 SNHLY, CDR2 FYNNEI. The V and J ends lost 6 bases and 3 bases, in that order; junction bases with no gene match: 8. This CDR3 has 15 amino acids. Written as DNA, the CDR3 is TGTGCCAGCAGCGACCGGGACAGGGGTATCTACGAGCAGTACTTC. Translation: CASSDRDRGIYEQYF.

The chain uses TRBV7-9 and TRBJ1-2; no definite D call. The germline V gene has CDR1 SEHNR and CDR2 FQNEAQ (reference sequence). V was cut by 5 bases and J by 2 bases, with 18 bases left in between. This CDR3 has 16 amino acids. CDR3 sequence: CASSLSGQLRNYGYTF. CDR3 nucleotides: TGTGCCAGCAGCCTCAGTGGCCAACTCAGGAACTATGGCTACACCTTC.

This clone was recorded only once. CDR3 DNA: TGTGCCAGCAGCTTTCTGTGGCAGGACACTAGCACAGATACGCAGTATTTT. Translated: CASSFLWQDTSTDTQYF. The chain links TRBV7-9 to TRBJ2-3, with D possibly TRBD1 on 5 matching bases. Germline V CDR1 and CDR2: SEHNR, FQNEAQ (reference sequence). The CDR3 extends over 17 amino acids. The V and J ends lost 3 bases and 0 bases respectively, with 16 bases between them.

V usage is TRBV4-1 and J usage is TRBJ1-5, with 9 bases matching TRBD1. Losses at the gene ends were 4 bases for V and 4 bases for J; bases not matched to a gene: 8. This CDR3 contains 16 residues. From germline, CDR1 is MGHRA and CDR2 YSYEKL. The CDR3 coding sequence is TGCGCCAGCAGCCCGGACCCGGGACAGGGTAATCAGCCCCAGCATTTT. Residues: CASSPDPGQGNQPQHF.

V gene TRBV2 combines with J gene TRBJ1-2; D remains unclear. Deletions cut 5 bases from V and 3 bases from J, with 10 bases between. Per germline, CDR1 SNHLY and CDR2 FYNNEI. The CDR3 consists of 13 residues. CDR3 sequence reads: CASSPEGYYGYTF. The CDR3 nucleotides are TGTGCCAGCAGTCCAGAGGGCTACTATGGCTACACCTTC. Looking up the rest from reference TRBV2 and TRBJ1-2 gives the full variable domain: EPEVTQTPSHQVTQMGQEVILRCVPISNHLYFYWYRQILGQKVEFLVSFYNNEISEKSEIFDDQFSVERPDGSNFTLKIRSTKLEDSAMYFCASSPEGYYGYTFGSGTRLTVV.

This clone was detected a few times. The chain is built from TRBV18 and TRBJ2-7, with TRBD2 matching over 7 bases. Germline assignment: CDR1 KGHSH and CDR2 LQKENI. The CDR3 is 19 residues long. Trimming cost V 0 bases and J 5 bases; bases outside gene matches: 19. The CDR3 DNA reads as TGTGCCAGCTCACCACCGTTACTAGCGAGGAGCAGGAGTACCGACGAGCAGTACTTC. This sequence encodes CASSPPLLARSRSTDEQYF.

This chain links TRBV6-5 with TRBJ1-2, with 7 bases aligning to TRBD1. Unmatched junction bases numbered 7, after V lost 5 bases and J lost 4 bases. Germline-derived CDR1 and CDR2 are MNHEY and SVGAGI. This CDR3 is built from 14 residues. The chain's CDR3 is CASSSTTGAYGYTF. DNA of the CDR3: TGTGCCAGCAGTAGTACCACAGGGGCCTATGGCTACACCTTC.

The chain has TRBV4-1 and TRBJ1-2; TRBD1 aligns across 10 bases. Looked up from germline, CDR1 is MGHRA and CDR2 is YSYEKL. The V gene end was trimmed by 1 base and the J gene end by 5 bases; junction bases not matched to a gene: 10. The CDR3 is 17 amino acids. This CDR3 reads CASSQARTGGGGYGYTF. The CDR3 nucleotides are TGCGCCAGCAGCCAAGCCCGGACAGGGGGAGGGGGTTATGGCTACACCTTC.

V usage is TRBV28 and J usage is TRBJ1-2; 7 positions match TRBD1. Germline V gives CDR1 MDHEN, CDR2 SYDVKM. The junction had 3 bases not matched to a gene; V was cut back by 5 bases and J by 0 bases. CDR3 length: 14 amino acids. The CDR3 protein is CASSPGGPNYGYTF. CDR3 bases: TGTGCCAGCAGTCCAGGGGGACCTAACTATGGCTACACCTTC.

With respect to this clone: Other DNA sequences in the sample encode the same CDR3. The chain joins TRBV6-5 to TRBJ2-7; 9 nucleotides align to TRBD1. Germline V gives CDR1 MNHEY, CDR2 SVGAGI. Trimming at V came to 5 bases and at J to 4 bases, leaving 6 bases not matched to a gene. CDR3 length equals 14 residues. CDR3 bases: TGTGCCAGCAGTCCCGGGACAGGGAGATACGAGCAGTACTTC. Translated, it gives CASSPGTGRYEQYF.